Following are 32 T cell receptor beta chains from one sample sequenced in a study of cytomegalovirus exposure and HLA in healthy donors. The PCR had 60 Vbeta and 13 Jbeta primers. The data were produced by immunoSEQ multiplex PCR, yet TCRdb's version contains in-frame clones alone and is incomplete. The sample has about 160,000 clones; about 77% are singletons. Sequenced: PBMCs. The receptor source for this set is a woman aged 45-65 years in good health and CMV-seronegative.

The rearrangement uses TRBV10-3 and TRBJ1-5; D is undetermined. The V gene's germline CDR1 is ENHRY and CDR2 SYGVKD. The CDR3 loop spans 13 amino acids. Trimming took off 3 bases at V and 5 bases at J, with 8 bases between the two ends. CDR3 region: CAISDRSDQPQHF. CDR3 in DNA: TGTGCCATCAGTGACAGATCCGATCAGCCCCAGCATTTT.

The chain is built from TRBV18 and TRBJ1-5; D not certain. There are 14 residues in the CDR3. Trimming shortened V by 5 bases and J by 5 bases, and 13 bases separated the two germline ends. CDR1 is KGHSH, CDR2 LQKENI, per germline. CDR3 region: CASSDRGSDQPQHF. DNA of the CDR3: TGTGCCAGCTCAGACCGGGGTTCCGATCAGCCCCAGCATTTT.

The V call is TRBV6-5, the J call TRBJ2-1, with D perhaps matching TRBD1 (6 bases). Trimming stripped 6 bases from V and 8 bases from J, with 17 bases between. In germline, CDR1 is MNHEY, CDR2 SVGAGI. This CDR3 has 14 residues. This CDR3 reads CASRPVAGAYEQFF. Written as DNA, the CDR3 is TGTGCCAGCAGGCCCGTAGCAGGGGCCTATGAGCAGTTCTTC.

The chain employs TRBV6-5 and TRBJ2-1; 10 nucleotides align to TRBD2. Trimming removed 6 bases from V and 4 bases from J; junction bases left unmatched: 6. The CDR3 sequence is 15 residues long. Germline CDR1 reads MNHEY; CDR2 reads SVGAGI. Here the CDR3 reads CASSPTSGIYNEQFF. DNA for the CDR3: TGTGCCAGCAGCCCCACTAGCGGGATATACAATGAGCAGTTCTTC.

The J gene is TRBJ2-1, the V gene TRBV4-2; TRBD2 is a possible D gene (6 bases). The germline V gene has CDR1 LGHNA and CDR2 YNFKEQ. V lost 8 bases and J 0 bases, leaving 14 bases between the germline ends. This CDR3 contains 15 residues. The CDR3 reads CASSDPSVSYNEQFF. CDR3 in DNA: TGTGCCAGCTCGGATCCTAGCGTCTCCTACAATGAGCAGTTCTTC.

This clone was detected once. Other DNA sequences within the sample encode an identical CDR3. The genes are TRBV18 and TRBJ1-3; D remains ambiguous. V gave up 2 bases and J gave up 3 bases, with 11 bases separating them. Germline-derived CDR1 and CDR2 are KGHSH and LQKENI. This CDR3 contains 15 residues. The DNA for the CDR3 is TGTGCCAGCTCACCATCACAGAATCTTGGAAACACCATATATTTT. The encoded protein is CASSPSQNLGNTIYF.

Written as DNA, the CDR3 is TGTGCCAGCAGTGAAAGGACCCCGGGGGAGCAGTACTTC. Amino acids: CASSERTPGEQYF. This rearrangement joins TRBV2 to TRBJ2-7; D possibly corresponds to TRBD2 (5 bases). From germline, CDR1 is SNHLY and CDR2 FYNNEI. This CDR3 has 13 amino acids. The V end lost 2 bases, the J end lost 7 bases, and 12 bases lay between the germline ends.

The chain employs TRBV11-2 and TRBJ2-6; the D is unclear. CDR3 length: 15 residues. Trimming took off 2 bases at V and 1 base at J, with 6 bases between the two ends. From germline, CDR1 is SGHAT and CDR2 FQNNGV. The CDR3 nucleotides read TGTGCCAGCAGCTTATTCCTTTCTGGGGCCAACGTCCTGACTTTC. Protein: CASSLFLSGANVLTF. Full variable domain (remainder filled in from reference TRBV11-2 and TRBJ2-6): EAGVAQSPRYKIIEKRQSVAFWCNPISGHATLYWYQQILGQGPKLLIQFQNNGVVDDSQLPKDRFSAERLKGVDSTLKIQPAKLEDSAVYLCASSLFLSGANVLTFGAGSRLTVL.

The chain carries TRBV19 and TRBJ2-3; D not certain. The CDR3 consists of 15 residues. The germline V gene has CDR1 LNHDA and CDR2 SQIVND (reference sequence). V shed 7 bases and J shed 5 bases, with 19 bases lying between them. CDR3: CASTTLFRDKDTQYF. The CDR3 bases are TGTGCCAGTACCACCCTGTTTAGAGACAAAGATACGCAGTATTTT.

V and J are TRBV29-1 and TRBJ1-2; maybe TRBD1 (5 bases). The CDR3 sequence is 14 residues long. Germline assignment: CDR1 SQVTM and CDR2 ANQGSEA. The V end was cut by 2 bases, the J end by 5 bases, with 15 bases between. The DNA of the CDR3 is TGCAGCGTTGAAAGAAGGGCGCAGGGATATGGCTACACCTTC. It specifies CSVERRAQGYGYTF.

The chain couples TRBV7-2 to TRBJ1-2, with 7 bases matching TRBD1. Germline V gives CDR1 SGHTA, CDR2 FQGNSA. Losses at the gene ends were 5 bases for V and 4 bases for J; bases not matched to a gene: 4. The CDR3 contains 13 residues. CDR3: CASSPGQTYGYTF. The CDR3 nucleotides are TGTGCCAGCAGCCCGGGACAGACCTATGGCTACACCTTC.

V usage is TRBV4-2 and J usage is TRBJ2-3, with TRBD2 as a possible D gene (5 bases). V gave up 3 bases and J gave up 8 bases, with 12 bases separating them. This CDR3 has 13 residues. Germline V gives CDR1 LGHNA, CDR2 YNFKEQ. CDR3 region: CASSQRVAVTQYF. In DNA form, the CDR3 reads TGTGCCAGCAGCCAGAGGGTGGCGGTTACGCAGTATTTT.

V usage is TRBV30 and J usage is TRBJ1-5; no clear D gene. CDR1 and CDR2 (germline): GTSNPN, SVGIG (reference sequence). The CDR3 runs to 17 residues. V shed 0 bases and J shed 0 bases, with 15 bases lying between them. The CDR3 region has the DNA TGTGCCTGGAGTGTAACGATTACGGGGTTTAGCAATCAGCCCCAGCATTTT. Amino acids: CAWSVTITGFSNQPQHF. The full variable domain, in which reference TRBV30 and TRBJ1-5 provide the parts outside the CDR3, is SQTIHQWPATLVQPVGSPLSLECTVEGTSNPNLYWYRQAAGRGLQLLFYSVGIGQISSEVPQNLSASRPQDRQFILSSKKLLLSDSGFYLCAWSVTITGFSNQPQHFGDGTRLSIL.

The chain uses TRBV11-3 and TRBJ2-2; 9 positions agree with TRBD1. The CDR3 has 16 amino acids. Germline V CDR1 and CDR2: SGHNT, YENEEA. The J segment lost 0 bases and the V segment lost 6 bases, leaving 5 bases of the junction unmatched. CDR3 DNA: TGTGCCAGCAGTTCACAGGGGGCATCGAACACCGGGGAGCTGTTTTTT. Its translation is CASSSQGASNTGELFF.

This rearrangement joins TRBV6-5 to TRBJ1-2; TRBD1 is a possible D gene (5 bases). The germline gives CDR1 MNHEY, CDR2 SVGAGI. Trimming took off 2 bases at V and 3 bases at J, with 10 bases between the two ends. This CDR3 is 14 amino acids long. The DNA of the CDR3 is TGTGCCAGCAGTTACCAAACAGGCCACTATGGCTACACCTTC. This encodes CASSYQTGHYGYTF.

Details on this clone: A junction end diverges from the germline sequence, so it may reflect a read error. The chain couples TRBV7-7 to TRBJ1-1; 8 bases line up with TRBD1. The CDR3 runs 13 residues. Germline CDR1 SSHAT, CDR2 FNYEAQ (reference sequence). The CDR3 region is CASSLDRGTEAFF. CDR3 bases: TGTGCTAGCAGCTTAGACAGGGGCACTGAAGCTTTCTTT.

CDR3 bases: TGTGCCAGTAGGATTACAGGGCCCCGACCATATCAGCCCCAGCATTTT. This translates into CASRITGPRPYQPQHF. The chain is built from TRBV19 and TRBJ1-5, with D perhaps TRBD1 (6 bases). This CDR3 is built from 16 residues. The germline V and J ends were trimmed by 6 bases and 5 bases, with 20 bases remaining between them. In germline, CDR1 is LNHDA, CDR2 SQIVND (reference sequence).

The rearrangement links TRBV11-1 to TRBJ1-1, with TRBD1 as a possible D gene (6 bases). The V and J ends lost 2 bases and 0 bases respectively, with 13 bases between them. This CDR3 is built from 16 residues. Looked up from germline, CDR1 is SGHAT and CDR2 is FQDESV (reference sequence). CDR3 in amino acids: CASSLRAGAVNTEAFF. The CDR3 DNA is TGTGCCAGCAGCTTAAGGGCAGGGGCGGTGAACACTGAAGCTTTCTTT. Supplemented by reference TRBV11-1 and TRBJ1-1, the full variable domain reads EAEVAQSPRYKITEKSQAVAFWCDPISGHATLYWYRQILGQGPELLVQFQDESVVDDSQLPKDRFSAERLKGVDSTLKIQPAELGDSAMYLCASSLRAGAVNTEAFFGQGTRLTVV.

This chain joins TRBV5-6 and TRBJ2-5; 8 nucleotides agree with TRBD2. Germline values: CDR1 SGHDT, CDR2 YYEEEE. J was trimmed by 5 bases and V by 2 bases; bases with no gene match: 11. The CDR3 contains 16 residues. The CDR3 nucleotides are TGTGCCAGCAGCTTTGGTGCCGGGGGGGCCAAGGAGACCCAGTACTTC. Encoded protein: CASSFGAGGAKETQYF.

The chain recombines TRBV5-1 with TRBJ2-1; 10 positions agree with TRBD2. This CDR3 has 14 amino acids. The junction had 11 bases not matched to a gene; V was cut back by 5 bases and J by 12 bases. Germline V gene lookup returns CDR1 SGHRS and CDR2 YFSETQ. This chain's CDR3 is CASRMASGSRVQFF. CDR3 coding DNA: TGCGCCAGCAGGATGGCTAGCGGGAGCCGGGTGCAGTTCTTC.

V usage is TRBV30 and J usage is TRBJ1-4; 9 bases agree with TRBD1. The CDR3 consists of 17 residues. Losses at the gene ends were 1 base for V and 6 bases for J; bases not matched to a gene: 12. CDR1 is GTSNPN and CDR2 is SVGIG in the germline V gene (reference sequence). The CDR3, as DNA: TGTGCCTGGAGTGCGGACAGGGGCCCGGGGGCTCATGAAAAACTGTTTTTT. It translates to CAWSADRGPGAHEKLFF.

The CDR3 sequence is CASRKTAGINEQFF. The CDR3 nucleotides read TGCGCCAGCAGAAAGACAGCGGGGATTAATGAGCAGTTCTTC. V and J are TRBV5-1 and TRBJ2-1; 7 nucleotides agree with TRBD2. The CDR3 has 14 amino acids. With 5 bases clipped from V and 7 bases from J, the junction kept 9 bases outside the gene matches. In germline, CDR1 is SGHRS, CDR2 YFSETQ.

The V and J genes are TRBV7-2 and TRBJ1-1; 9 bases line up with TRBD1. V was clipped by 5 bases and J by 1 base; unmatched bases: 5. The germline gives CDR1 SGHTA, CDR2 FQGNSA. There are 15 residues in the CDR3. The CDR3 sequence: CASSLSGQGNTEAFF. In DNA form, the CDR3 reads TGTGCCAGCAGCCTTTCGGGACAGGGGAACACTGAAGCTTTCTTT.

The rearrangement uses TRBV11-2 and TRBJ1-5, with a possible D match to TRBD1 (5 bases). Trimming took 0 bases from V and 7 from J, leaving 13 bases between them. Per the germline V gene, CDR1 is SGHAT and CDR2 is FQNNGV. The CDR3 loop spans 15 amino acids. This CDR3 is CASSLDIGRGQPQHF. CDR3 bases: TGTGCCAGCAGCTTAGACATTGGGAGGGGACAGCCCCAGCATTTT.

CDR3 in amino acids: CASSLEGQGAYNEKLFF. Written as DNA, the CDR3 is TGTGCCAGCAGCTTGGAGGGACAGGGGGCGTATAATGAAAAACTGTTTTTT. The chain employs TRBV5-6 and TRBJ1-4; 12 nucleotides align to TRBD1. This CDR3 has 17 amino acids. Germline assignment: CDR1 SGHDT and CDR2 YYEEEE. The junction had 4 bases not matched to a gene; V was cut back by 0 bases and J by 4 bases.

This chain links TRBV27 with TRBJ2-7; TRBD1 matches at 10 bases. The CDR3 consists of 14 residues. Germline-derived CDR1 and CDR2 are MNHEY and SMNVEV (reference sequence). The V and J ends lost 5 bases and 5 bases, in that order; junction bases with no gene match: 6. CDR3 bases: TGTGCCAGCAGTCCCCTGACAGGGGGCGACGAGCAGTACTTC. Protein sequence: CASSPLTGGDEQYF.

This rearrangement joins TRBV9 to TRBJ1-1, with 11 bases that match TRBD1. CDR3 length: 18 residues. Losses at the gene ends were 4 bases for V and 1 base for J; bases not matched to a gene: 12. Per the germline V gene, CDR1 is SGDLS and CDR2 is YYNGEE. CDR3 DNA: TGTGCCAGCAGCCCCTCCGGACAGGGGGCGTTTTGGAACACTGAAGCTTTCTTT. Translating gives CASSPSGQGAFWNTEAFF.

The gene calls are TRBV27 and TRBJ1-2; no reliable D call. The CDR3 runs 15 residues. Trimming removed 0 bases from V and 3 bases from J, with 11 bases in between. The germline gives CDR1 MNHEY, CDR2 SMNVEV (reference sequence). The CDR3: CASSLSPGTYYGYTF. The CDR3 DNA is TGTGCCAGCAGTTTATCGCCGGGAACCTACTATGGCTACACCTTC.

In its sample, this clone was seen once. This chain connects TRBV7-9 to TRBJ2-2, with a possible D match to TRBD1 (6 bases). Germline CDR1 SEHNR, CDR2 FQNEAQ (reference sequence). This CDR3 contains 15 residues. Trimming pared 5 bases from V and 9 bases from J, leaving 19 bases between. The DNA of the CDR3 is TGTGCCAGCAGCCCCTTCGGCACAGGGTTGAGGGAGCTGTTTTTT. Translating gives CASSPFGTGLRELFF.

The rearrangement uses TRBV23-1 and TRBJ2-1; weak D call: TRBD1 (5 bases). TRBV23-1 is designated an ORF whose function remains uncertain. Trimming left V 0 bases short and J 0 bases short, with 9 bases between. CDR3 length: 16 residues. The CDR3 sequence is CASSQSGPISYNEQFF. CDR3 DNA: TGCGCCAGCAGTCAATCGGGGCCCATCTCCTACAATGAGCAGTTCTTC.

This clone was seen only a few times. The gene calls are TRBV28 and TRBJ2-7; TRBD2 matches 8 bases. The CDR3 has 15 residues. V was clipped by 6 bases and J by 3 bases; unmatched bases: 10. Germline loops: CDR1 MDHEN, CDR2 SYDVKM. The CDR3 loop is CASSRRGREGYEQYF. The CDR3 DNA is TGTGCCAGCAGCCGGCGGGGTCGGGAGGGCTACGAGCAGTACTTC.

The CDR3 sequence is CASSLAGTSLQETQYF. The DNA for the CDR3 is TGCGCCAGCAGCTTGGCCGGGACTAGCCTGCAAGAGACCCAGTACTTC. The V call is TRBV5-1, the J call TRBJ2-5; 9 bases line up with TRBD2. CDR3 length: 16 amino acids. Germline CDR1 is SGHRS and CDR2 is YFSETQ. V shed 0 bases and J 2 bases; nucleotides not matched to a gene: 5.